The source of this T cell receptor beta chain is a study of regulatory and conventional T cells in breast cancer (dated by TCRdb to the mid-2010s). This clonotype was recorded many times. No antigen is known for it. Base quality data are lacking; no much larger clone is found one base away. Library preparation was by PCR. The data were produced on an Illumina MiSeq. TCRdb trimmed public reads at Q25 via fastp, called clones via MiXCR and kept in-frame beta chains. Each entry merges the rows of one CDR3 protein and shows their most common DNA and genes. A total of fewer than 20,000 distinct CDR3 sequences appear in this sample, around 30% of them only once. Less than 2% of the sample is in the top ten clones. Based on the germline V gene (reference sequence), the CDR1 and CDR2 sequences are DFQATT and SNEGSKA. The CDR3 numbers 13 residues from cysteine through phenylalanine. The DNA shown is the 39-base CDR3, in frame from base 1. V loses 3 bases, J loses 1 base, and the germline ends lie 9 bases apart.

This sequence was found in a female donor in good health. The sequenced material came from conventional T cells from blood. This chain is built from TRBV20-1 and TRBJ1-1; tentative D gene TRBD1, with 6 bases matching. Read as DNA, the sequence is TGCAGTGCTAGGGCGACAGGGAACACTGAAGCTTTCTTT. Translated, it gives CSARATGNTEAFF.